Following are 30 T cell receptor beta chains from one sample sequenced in a study of regulatory T cells in long-lasting Graves disease. Time point reported: persistent/refractory GD, antithyroid drugs over 5 years with positive TRAb. The TCR library used RNA extracted from PBMCs. Sequencing libraries for TCR beta were prepared with iRepertoire HTBI primers and Arm-PCR of CDR3 regions. TCRdb reanalysed the multiplex PCR reads using MiXCR and keeps one entry per CDR3 protein. The sample consists of approximately 400,000 distinct CDR3 sequences, 20% of them appearing once. Sequencing used peripheral blood mononuclear cells (PBMCs), obtained when the disease was refractory, from a patient treated with antithyroid drugs. Every receptor here comes from a female donor with Graves disease.

This clonotype was seen only a few times. V gene TRBV10-3 combines with J gene TRBJ2-7, with 9 positions matching TRBD1. J gave up 6 bases and V 10 bases, and 7 bases lay outside the gene matches. The germline V gene has CDR1 ENHRY and CDR2 SYGVKD. The CDR3 length is 12 residues. The CDR3: CATGTGSAEQYF. Written as DNA, the CDR3 is TGTGCCACCGGGACAGGGTCAGCCGAGCAGTACTTC.

Many counts were recorded for this clonotype. V gene TRBV7-2 combines with J gene TRBJ1-1, with D unresolved. V shed 1 base and J shed 5 bases, with 14 bases lying between them. CDR3 length: 15 amino acids. Germline-derived CDR1 and CDR2 are SGHTA and FQGNSA. The CDR3 DNA sequence: TGTGCCAGCAGCTTAGGAGGTGACTTGGGGACTGAAGCTTTCTTT. This gives the protein CASSLGGDLGTEAFF.

This clonotype turned up a few times. The chain is built from TRBV28 and TRBJ2-7; D gene ambiguous. CDR1 is MDHEN and CDR2 is SYDVKM in the germline V gene. The CDR3 length is 13 residues. Between the trimmed V and J ends, which lost 6 bases and 1 base, there was a span of 10 bases. The chain's CDR3 is CASSLRISYEQYF. As DNA, the CDR3 is TGTGCCAGCAGCCTAAGGATTTCCTACGAGCAGTACTTC.

This clonotype was counted only a few times. The chain uses TRBV6-2 or TRBV6-3 and TRBJ1-6; no clear D gene. V lost 4 bases to trimming and J lost 4 bases, with 14 bases between them. Germline CDR1 is MNHEY and CDR2 is SVGEGT. The CDR3 has 16 residues. CDR3 bases: TGTGCCAGCAGTTCGACGCAGGAGCCTTATAATTCACCCCTCCACTTT. Protein product: CASSSTQEPYNSPLHF.

The J gene is TRBJ1-1, the V gene TRBV6-1, with 7 bases lining up with TRBD1. The CDR3 has 14 residues. With 6 bases clipped from V and 4 bases from J, the junction kept 8 bases outside the gene matches. Germline assignment: CDR1 MNHNS and CDR2 SASEGT. As DNA, the CDR3 is TGTGCCAGCAGAAATGGACAGGACCTCACTGAAGCTTTCTTT. This gives the protein CASRNGQDLTEAFF.

The rearrangement joins TRBV18 to TRBJ1-6; D is ambiguous. Germline-derived CDR1 and CDR2 are KGHSH and LQKENI. Trimming stripped 3 bases from V and 7 bases from J, with 13 bases between. This CDR3 is built from 15 residues. CDR3 nucleotides: TGTGCCAGCTCACCGCTTGAGTCACCCAATTCACCCCTCCACTTT. It codes for CASSPLESPNSPLHF.

This clonotype was observed a handful of times. The chain couples TRBV28 to TRBJ1-1; the D is unclear. The CDR3 totals 14 residues. Trimming stripped 5 bases from V and 2 bases from J, with 12 bases between. From germline, CDR1 is MDHEN and CDR2 SYDVKM. CDR3 DNA: TGTGCCAGCAGTATCCTACCTTCAAACACTGAAGCTTTCTTT. Amino acid sequence: CASSILPSNTEAFF.

On this clonotype itself: No conserved phenylalanine or tryptophan is present at the end of the CDR3, so a read error is the likely explanation. The chain uses TRBV28 and TRBJ1-3; D not resolved. Germline CDR1 reads MDHEN; CDR2 reads SYDVKM. The germline V and J ends were trimmed by 5 bases and 0 bases, with 11 bases remaining between them. There are 15 residues in the CDR3. This CDR3 is CASSMDGNSGNTIYS. The CDR3 nucleotides are TGTGCCAGCAGTATGGACGGCAACTCTGGAAACACCATATATTCT.

This clonotype appeared a few times. The chain joins TRBV6-2 or TRBV6-3 to TRBJ2-4; D might be TRBD1 (6 bases). V lost 7 bases to trimming and J lost 1 base, with 11 bases between them. The CDR3 contains 14 residues. CDR1 is MNHEY and CDR2 is SVGEGT in the germline V gene. As DNA, the CDR3 is TGTGCCAGCAACCCGGACAGTGCCAAAAACATTCAGTACTTC. It specifies CASNPDSAKNIQYF.

The chain uses TRBV19 and TRBJ1-2; tentative D call: TRBD1 (6 bases). The V gene's germline CDR1 is LNHDA and CDR2 SQIVND (reference sequence). The CDR3 is 14 residues long. V lost 7 bases and J lost 0, with 12 bases in between. The CDR3 protein is CASILTGSNYGYTF. In DNA, the CDR3 is TGTGCCAGTATTTTGACAGGATCTAACTATGGCTACACCTTC. Full variable domain (outside the CDR3, taken from reference TRBV19 and TRBJ1-2): DGGITQSPKYLFRKEGQNVTLSCEQNLNHDAMYWYRQDPGQGLRLIYYSQIVNDFQKGDIAEGYSVSREKKESFPLTVTSAQKNPTAFYLCASILTGSNYGYTFGSGTRLTVV.

The rearrangement joins TRBV14 to TRBJ2-5; the D is unclear. CDR1 and CDR2 from the germline V gene are SGHDN and FVKESK. V lost 3 bases, J lost 0 bases, and 11 bases lay in between. The length of the CDR3 is 15 residues. CDR3 in amino acids: CASSHYIGNQETQYF. The CDR3 DNA is TGTGCCAGCAGCCATTATATAGGCAACCAAGAGACCCAGTACTTC.

The chain combines TRBV24-1 with TRBJ2-7; D call uncertain. CDR1 and CDR2 from the germline V gene are KGHDR and SFDVKD. The V and J ends lost 0 bases and 7 bases respectively, with 6 bases between them. The CDR3 sequence is 12 residues long. This CDR3 reads CATSDLVGEQYF. CDR3 DNA sequence: TGTGCCACCAGTGATTTGGTGGGGGAGCAGTACTTC.

This chain joins TRBV12-3 or TRBV12-4 and TRBJ1-3; D unclear. The CDR3 has 17 amino acids. The germline V and J ends were trimmed by 3 bases and 0 bases, with 15 bases remaining between them. CDR3 sequence reads: CASSFDILPSSGNTIYF. DNA for the CDR3: TGTGCCAGCAGTTTTGACATCCTTCCTTCCTCTGGAAACACCATATATTTT.

There are a few counts of this clonotype. A much larger clone differs from this one at a single base, so this may be a read error. This chain uses TRBV5-4 with TRBJ2-7; 9 nucleotides agree with TRBD1. Germline V gives CDR1 SGHNT, CDR2 YYREEE (reference sequence). V dropped 2 bases and J dropped 6; count of bases not matched to a gene: 6. The CDR3 is 14 residues long. The CDR3 region is CASSFDRGGCEQYF. DNA for the CDR3: TGTGCCAGCAGCTTCGACAGGGGGGGATGCGAGCAGTACTTC.

This clonotype appeared many times. The chain links TRBV18 to TRBJ2-7; D remains unclear. Germline V gene lookup returns CDR1 KGHSH and CDR2 LQKENI. Trimming took off 6 bases at V and 7 bases at J, with 13 bases between the two ends. This CDR3 spans 12 amino acids. Here the CDR3 DNA reads TGTGCCAGCTCCTGGTCCATCGGTGAGCAGTACTTC. Protein sequence: CASSWSIGEQYF.

This clonotype was found a few times. J is TRBJ1-1 and V is TRBV10-1; tentative D call: TRBD1 (5 bases). The ends were cut back, 8 bases at V and 8 bases at J, with 12 bases in the middle. The CDR3 is 11 amino acids. Germline values: CDR1 WNHNN, CDR2 SYGVQD (reference sequence). CDR3 DNA sequence: TGCGCCAGCTTAGAGGGGTTAGAAGCTTTCTTT. Residues: CASLEGLEAFF.

The V gene is TRBV6-5, the J gene TRBJ2-5; possible D gene TRBD2, 6 bases. Germline assignment: CDR1 MNHEY and CDR2 SVGAGI. The CDR3 contains 17 residues. Trimming stripped 0 bases from V and 1 base from J, with 15 bases between. In nucleotides, the CDR3 is TGTGCCAGCAGTTACTCTCTCGGGAGCCCCCTCCAAGAGACCCAGTACTTC. Its protein is CASSYSLGSPLQETQYF.

This clonotype appeared many times. The CDR3 nucleotides read TGTGCCAGCAGTTTAACAGGGATAAATCAGCCCCAGCATTTT. Protein sequence: CASSLTGINQPQHF. The chain has TRBV12-3 or TRBV12-4 and TRBJ1-5; TRBD1 might be the D (6 bases). V lost 2 bases, J lost 4 bases, and 9 bases lay in between. This CDR3 spans 14 amino acids.

In its sample, this clonotype was seen many times. The chain recombines TRBV2 with TRBJ1-4, with TRBD1 matching over 8 bases. The J segment lost 7 bases and the V segment lost 6 bases, leaving 4 bases of the junction unmatched. The CDR3 contains 13 residues. CDR1 and CDR2 from the germline V gene are SNHLY and FYNNEI. In nucleotides, the CDR3 is TGTGCCAGCAGGGGACAGGCCCCTGAAAAACTGTTTTTT. This gives the protein CASRGQAPEKLFF.

This chain joins TRBV6-2 or TRBV6-3 and TRBJ1-5, with no clear D. This CDR3 spans 15 amino acids. The germline V gene has CDR1 MNHEY and CDR2 SVGEGT. Trimming took 5 bases from V and 1 from J, leaving 12 bases between them. The CDR3 bases are TGTGCCAGCAGTGAAGGTTGGCAGAGCAATCAGCCCCAGCATTTT. Amino acids: CASSEGWQSNQPQHF.

In its sample, this clonotype was seen many times. This sequence joins TRBV12-3 or TRBV12-4 and TRBJ1-1, with a weak D call TRBD1 (5 bases). Trimming pared 3 bases from V and 5 bases from J, leaving 16 bases between. The CDR3 extends over 15 amino acids. The CDR3 DNA follows: TGTGCCAGCAGTTTGATCGGGACCGGGAAGACTGAAGCTTTCTTT. Translated, it gives CASSLIGTGKTEAFF.

This clonotype was counted a few times. This chain uses TRBV4-1 with TRBJ1-2; D is unclear. The CDR3 is 14 amino acids. CDR1 is MGHRA and CDR2 is YSYEKL in the germline V gene. Deletions cut 2 bases from V and 10 bases from J, with 17 bases between. The CDR3 loop is CASSQRNGREDYTF. In DNA, the CDR3 is TGCGCCAGCAGCCAAAGAAACGGGCGAGAGGACTACACCTTC.

Details on this clonotype: This clone may be a read error of a much larger clone one base away. The gene calls are TRBV28 and TRBJ2-7, with TRBD1 matching over 11 bases. The germline CDR1 and CDR2 sequences are MDHEN and SYDVKM. The CDR3 runs to 15 residues. The CDR3 reads CASSLSGQGARERYF. CDR3 in DNA: TGTGCCAGCAGTTTATCCGGACAGGGGGCAAGGGAGCGGTACTTC.

This clonotype has at least ten counts. J is TRBJ1-2 and V is TRBV7-9; D is possibly TRBD1 (5 bases). V gave up 4 bases and J gave up 4 bases, with 13 bases separating them. The CDR3 length is 14 residues. Germline lookup yields CDR1 SEHNR and CDR2 FQNEAQ (reference sequence). The CDR3 is CASSSRASSYGYTF. The CDR3 region has the DNA TGTGCCAGCAGCTCCAGGGCCTCAAGCTATGGCTACACCTTC.

At least ten counts were recorded for this clonotype. The rearrangement links TRBV2 to TRBJ1-1; TRBD1 aligns across 7 bases. This CDR3 is built from 17 residues. V trimming: 5 bases; J trimming: 0 bases; junction bases outside the gene matches: 12. Germline V gene data show CDR1 as SNHLY and CDR2 as FYNNEI. DNA of the CDR3: TGTGCCAGCAGTCGGGGACAGTTAATTCATGTGAACACTGAAGCTTTCTTT. Amino acids: CASSRGQLIHVNTEAFF.

This clonotype has a handful of counts. J is TRBJ2-2 and V is TRBV24-1; perhaps TRBD2 as D (5 bases). Germline-derived CDR1 and CDR2 are KGHDR and SFDVKD. V lost 4 bases, J lost 2 bases, and 13 bases lay in between. This CDR3 spans 16 amino acids. The CDR3 here is CATSDPGSINTGELFF. The CDR3 DNA is TGTGCCACCAGTGACCCGGGAAGTATCAACACCGGGGAGCTGTTTTTT.

This clonotype was detected a few times. The chain combines TRBV5-1 with TRBJ2-7, with 9 bases fitting TRBD2. Germline V gene data show CDR1 as SGHRS and CDR2 as YFSETQ. This CDR3 is built from 14 residues. V was clipped by 3 bases and J by 3 bases; unmatched bases: 4. CDR3 DNA sequence: TGCGCCAGCAGCTGGCTAGCGGGGAGCTACGAGCAGTACTTC. Amino acids: CASSWLAGSYEQYF.

V gene TRBV6-1 combines with J gene TRBJ2-3; 7 bases map to TRBD1. The CDR3 has 16 residues. CDR1 and CDR2 from the germline V gene are MNHNS and SASEGT. V trimming: 6 bases; J trimming: 0 bases; junction bases outside the gene matches: 9. The CDR3 sequence: CASSAATGWSTDTQYF. CDR3 sequence (DNA): TGTGCCAGCAGCGCCGCGACAGGGTGGAGCACAGATACGCAGTATTTT.

This clonotype was seen many times. The rearrangement joins TRBV11-2 to TRBJ1-5; D is ambiguous. From germline, CDR1 is SGHAT and CDR2 FQNNGV. The CDR3 runs 15 residues. Trimming removed 5 bases from V and 5 bases from J, with 16 bases in between. The chain's CDR3 is CASSEGPEKYQPQHF. The CDR3, as DNA: TGTGCCAGCAGCGAGGGCCCAGAAAAGTATCAGCCCCAGCATTTT.

This clonotype turned up a few times. V gene TRBV7-3 combines with J gene TRBJ2-2; D is perhaps TRBD2 (6 bases). The ends were cut back, 4 bases at V and 5 bases at J, with 14 bases in the middle. This CDR3 is 15 amino acids long. Germline CDR1 reads SGHTA; CDR2 reads FQGTGA. The CDR3 reads CASSSGTFPTGELFF. The CDR3 DNA follows: TGTGCCAGCAGCTCAGGGACTTTCCCGACCGGGGAGCTGTTTTTT.